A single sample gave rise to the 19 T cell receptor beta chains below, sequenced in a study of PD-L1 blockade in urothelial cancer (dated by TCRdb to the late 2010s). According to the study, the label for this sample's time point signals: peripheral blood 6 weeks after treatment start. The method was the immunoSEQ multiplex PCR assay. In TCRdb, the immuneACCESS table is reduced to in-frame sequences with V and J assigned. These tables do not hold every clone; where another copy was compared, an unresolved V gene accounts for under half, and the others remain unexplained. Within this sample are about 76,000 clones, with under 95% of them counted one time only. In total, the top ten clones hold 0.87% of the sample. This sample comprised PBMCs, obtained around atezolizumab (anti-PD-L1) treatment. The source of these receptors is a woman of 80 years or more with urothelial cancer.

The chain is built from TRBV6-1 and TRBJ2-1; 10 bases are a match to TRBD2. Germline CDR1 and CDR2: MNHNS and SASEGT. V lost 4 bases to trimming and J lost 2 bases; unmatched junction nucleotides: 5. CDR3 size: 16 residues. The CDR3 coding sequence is TGTGCCAGCAGTGGTCAACTAGCGGGAACCTACAATGAGCAGTTCTTC. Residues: CASSGQLAGTYNEQFF.

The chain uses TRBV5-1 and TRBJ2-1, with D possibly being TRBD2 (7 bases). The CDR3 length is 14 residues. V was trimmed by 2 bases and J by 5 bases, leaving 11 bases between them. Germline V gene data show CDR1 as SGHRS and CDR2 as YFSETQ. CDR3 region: CASSLGGGDNEQFF. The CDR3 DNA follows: TGCGCCAGCAGCTTAGGGGGAGGGGACAATGAGCAGTTCTTC.

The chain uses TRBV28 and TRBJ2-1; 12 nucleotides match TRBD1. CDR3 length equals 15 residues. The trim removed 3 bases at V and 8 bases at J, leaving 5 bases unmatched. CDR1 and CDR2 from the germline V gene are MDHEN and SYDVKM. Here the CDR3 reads CASSFPGQGADEQFF. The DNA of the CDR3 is TGTGCCAGCAGTTTCCCGGGACAGGGGGCGGATGAGCAGTTCTTC.

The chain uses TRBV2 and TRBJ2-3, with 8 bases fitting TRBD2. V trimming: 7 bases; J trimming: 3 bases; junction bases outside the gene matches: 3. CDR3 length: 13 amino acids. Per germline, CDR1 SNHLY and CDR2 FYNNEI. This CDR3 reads CASTSGRTDTQYF. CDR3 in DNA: TGTGCCAGCACGAGCGGGAGAACAGATACGCAGTATTTT.

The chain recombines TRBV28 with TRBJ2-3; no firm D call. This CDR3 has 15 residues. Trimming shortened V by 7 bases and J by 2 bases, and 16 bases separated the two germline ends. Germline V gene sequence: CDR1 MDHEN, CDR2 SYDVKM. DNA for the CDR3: TGTGCCAGCAAACCCGCAGGTCTCACCACAGATACGCAGTATTTT. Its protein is CASKPAGLTTDTQYF.

The CDR3: CASSYSARAHEQFF. The CDR3 DNA reads as TGTGCCAGCAGCTACTCGGCGCGGGCCCATGAGCAGTTCTTC. J is TRBJ2-1 and V is TRBV11-2; D perhaps matches TRBD2 (5 bases). There are 14 residues in the CDR3. V was pared by 4 bases and J by 8 bases, with 15 bases between. Germline lookup yields CDR1 SGHAT and CDR2 FQNNGV.

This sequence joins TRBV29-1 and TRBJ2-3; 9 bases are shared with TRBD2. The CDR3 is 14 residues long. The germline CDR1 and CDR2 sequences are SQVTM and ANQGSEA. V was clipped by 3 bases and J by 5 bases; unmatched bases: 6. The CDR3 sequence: CSVEASGKVDTQYF. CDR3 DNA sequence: TGCAGCGTTGAGGCTAGCGGGAAGGTAGATACGCAGTATTTT.

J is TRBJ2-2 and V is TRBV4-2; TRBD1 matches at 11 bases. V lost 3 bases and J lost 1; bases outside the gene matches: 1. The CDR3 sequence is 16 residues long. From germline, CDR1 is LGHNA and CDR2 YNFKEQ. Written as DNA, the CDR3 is TGTGCCAGCAGCCATGGGACAGGGGGGAACACCGGGGAGCTGTTTTTT. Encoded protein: CASSHGTGGNTGELFF.

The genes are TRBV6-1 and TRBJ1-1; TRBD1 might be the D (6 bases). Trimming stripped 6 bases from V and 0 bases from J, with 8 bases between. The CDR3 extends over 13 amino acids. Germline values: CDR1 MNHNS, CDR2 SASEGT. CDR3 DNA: TGTGCCAGCAGGGACAGTTTGAACACTGAAGCTTTCTTT. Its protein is CASRDSLNTEAFF.

Written as DNA, the CDR3 is TGTGCCAGTAGTATATTTTCAGGGTATGGCTACACCTTC. Its protein is CASSIFSGYGYTF. This chain joins TRBV19 and TRBJ1-2; tentatively, D is TRBD1 (5 bases). Looked up from germline, CDR1 is LNHDA and CDR2 is SQIVND (reference sequence). The V and J ends lost 2 bases and 5 bases respectively, with 9 bases between them. The CDR3 loop spans 13 amino acids.

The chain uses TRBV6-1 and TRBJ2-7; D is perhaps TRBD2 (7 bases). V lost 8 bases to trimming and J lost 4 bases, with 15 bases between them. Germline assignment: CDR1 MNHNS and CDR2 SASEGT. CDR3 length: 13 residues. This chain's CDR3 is CASRGASEYEQYF. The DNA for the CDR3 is TGTGCCAGCCGGGGGGCTAGTGAGTACGAGCAGTACTTC.

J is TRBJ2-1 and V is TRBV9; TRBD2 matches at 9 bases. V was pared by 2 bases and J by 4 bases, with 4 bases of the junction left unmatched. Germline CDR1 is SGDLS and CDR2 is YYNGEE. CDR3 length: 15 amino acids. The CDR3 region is CASSVETSGYNEQFF. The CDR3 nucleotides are TGTGCCAGCAGCGTCGAGACTAGCGGATACAATGAGCAGTTCTTC.

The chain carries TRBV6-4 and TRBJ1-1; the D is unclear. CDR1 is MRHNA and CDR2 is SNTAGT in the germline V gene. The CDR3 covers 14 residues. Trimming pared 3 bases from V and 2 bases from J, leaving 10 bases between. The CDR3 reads CASSENEGNTEAFF. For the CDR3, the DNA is TGTGCCAGCAGTGAAAATGAGGGAAACACTGAAGCTTTCTTT.

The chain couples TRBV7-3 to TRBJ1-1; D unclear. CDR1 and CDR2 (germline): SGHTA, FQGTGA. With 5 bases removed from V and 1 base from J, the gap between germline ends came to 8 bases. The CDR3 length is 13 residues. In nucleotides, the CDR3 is TGTGCCAGCAGCAGAGAGGGGAACACTGAAGCTTTCTTT. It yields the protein CASSREGNTEAFF. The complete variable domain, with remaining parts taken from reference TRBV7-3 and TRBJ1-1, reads GAGVSQTPSNKVTEKGKYVELRCDPISGHTALYWYRQSLGQGPEFLIYFQGTGAADDSGLPNDRFFAVRPEGSVSTLKIQRTERGDSAVYLCASSREGNTEAFFGQGTRLTVV.

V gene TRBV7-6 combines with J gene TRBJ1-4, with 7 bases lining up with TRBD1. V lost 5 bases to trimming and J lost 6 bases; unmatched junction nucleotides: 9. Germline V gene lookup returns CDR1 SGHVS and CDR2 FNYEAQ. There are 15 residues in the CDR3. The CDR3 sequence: CASSKGAGVDEKLFF. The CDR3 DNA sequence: TGTGCCAGCAGCAAGGGGGCAGGGGTTGATGAAAAACTGTTTTTT.

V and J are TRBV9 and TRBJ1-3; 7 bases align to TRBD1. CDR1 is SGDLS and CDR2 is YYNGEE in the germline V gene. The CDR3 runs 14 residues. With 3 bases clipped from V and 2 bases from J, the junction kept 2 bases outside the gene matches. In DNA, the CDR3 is TGTGCCAGCAGCGGGACAGGCACTGGAAACACCATATATTTT. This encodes CASSGTGTGNTIYF.

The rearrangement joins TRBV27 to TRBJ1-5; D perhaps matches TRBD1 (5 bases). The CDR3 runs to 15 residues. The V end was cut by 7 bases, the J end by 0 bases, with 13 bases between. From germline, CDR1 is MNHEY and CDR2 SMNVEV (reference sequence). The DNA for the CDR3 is TGTGCCAGCACTAAGACAGCAAATAGCAATCAGCCCCAGCATTTT. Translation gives CASTKTANSNQPQHF.

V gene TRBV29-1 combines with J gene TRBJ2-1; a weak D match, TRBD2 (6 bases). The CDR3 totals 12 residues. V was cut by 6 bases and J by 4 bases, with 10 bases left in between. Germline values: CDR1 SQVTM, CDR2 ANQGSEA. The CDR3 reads CSVRDLYNEQFF. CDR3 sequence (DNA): TGCAGCGTCCGGGACTTGTACAATGAGCAGTTCTTC.

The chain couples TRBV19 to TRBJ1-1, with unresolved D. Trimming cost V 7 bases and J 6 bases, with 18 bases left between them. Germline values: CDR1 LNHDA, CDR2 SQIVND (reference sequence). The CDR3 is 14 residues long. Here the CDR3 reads CASTRSDFNAEAFF. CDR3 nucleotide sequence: TGTGCCAGTACCCGATCTGACTTTAACGCTGAAGCTTTCTTT. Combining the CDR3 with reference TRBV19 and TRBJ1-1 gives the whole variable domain DGGITQSPKYLFRKEGQNVTLSCEQNLNHDAMYWYRQDPGQGLRLIYYSQIVNDFQKGDIAEGYSVSREKKESFPLTVTSAQKNPTAFYLCASTRSDFNAEAFFGQGTRLTVV.